This TCR beta chain was documented in a study of blood T cell repertoires in COVID-19. Clones were sequenced by immunoSEQ multiplex PCR, and TCRdb holds only the in-frame ones, with some missing. Found here are approximately 210,000 clones, 70% to 90% of them singletons; the top ten hold approximately 1.5%. A single count supports this clone. V was clipped by 4 bases and J by 2 bases; unmatched bases: 9. CDR1 MNHEY and CDR2 SMNVEV come from the germline V gene (reference sequence). CDR3 size: 16 residues. The specimen sequenced was peripheral blood. The chain has TRBV27 and TRBJ2-7; TRBD2 aligns across 9 bases. This receptor was identified in a man aged 18 to 29 with active or convalescent COVID-19. CDR3 coding DNA: TGTGCCAGCAGTTACGGGACTAGCCCCACCCCCTACGAGCAGTACTTC. Translation: CASSYGTSPTPYEQYF.